The rows below give T cell receptor beta chains drawn from one sample of a study of cytomegalovirus exposure and HLA in healthy donors. TCRdb keeps only in-frame clones here, not all; method: immunoSEQ multiplex PCR. This table holds about 160,000 clones, approximately 74% found once. The specimen was PBMCs. These receptor sequences come from a woman in her thirties in good health and CMV-seronegative. Both conserved end residues are part of each CDR3. The D gene is left open where the match is weak. The size field is filled for only some rows; it gives once, few, many or a size class.

J gene,D gene,V gene,clone size,CDR3 DNA,CDR3 protein
TRBJ1-2,TRBD1,TRBV2,-,TGTGCCAGCAAGGGGACAGGGGGCGCGGGCGGCTACACCTTC,CASKGTGGAGGYTF
TRBJ2-1,TRBD2,TRBV28,-,TGTGCCAGCAGTTTCCGTCGGCTAGCGGGGCGTCTAGAGCAGTTCTTC,CASSFRRLAGRLEQFF
TRBJ2-3,TRBD2,TRBV15,-,TGTGCCACCAGAATTGGCTTAGCGGGAGGCACAGATACGCAGTATTTT,CATRIGLAGGTDTQYF
TRBJ2-2,TRBD1,TRBV7-2,few,TGTGCCAGCAGCTTCGACAGGGCGGCCGGGGAGCTGTTTTTT,CASSFDRAAGELFF
TRBJ1-5,TRBD1,TRBV7-2,-,TGTGCCAGCAGCTTAGGGCAGGGGGCATTTCAGCCCCAGCATTTT,CASSLGQGAFQPQHF
TRBJ2-3,TRBD2,TRBV2,once,TGTGCCAGCAGTGGACTAGCGGGGACAGATACGCAGTATTTT,CASSGLAGTDTQYF
TRBJ2-7,TRBD2,TRBV7-9,-,TGTGCCAGCAGCTTAGCTAGCGGGAACTACGAGCAGTACTTC,CASSLASGNYEQYF
TRBJ2-1,TRBD2,TRBV27,-,TGTGCCAGCACCCTAGCGGGTTACAATGAGCAGTTCTTC,CASTLAGYNEQFF
TRBJ2-5,-,TRBV25-1,-,TGTGCCAGCAGTGAAAGGACAGCTCAAGAGACCCAGTACTTC,CASSERTAQETQYF
TRBJ2-5,-,TRBV28,-,TGTGCCAGCAGCGTACAGGCCAAGGGGACCCAGTACTTC,CASSVQAKGTQYF
TRBJ2-3,-,TRBV5-1,-,TGCGCCAGCAGCTTGTCGGGTATGTCGACAGATACGCAGTATTTT,CASSLSGMSTDTQYF
TRBJ1-1,TRBD1,TRBV27,once,TGTGCCAGCAGTTCAGACAGGGTCGGTGAAGCTTTCTTT,CASSSDRVGEAFF
TRBJ2-7,-,TRBV30,-,TGTGCCTGGACTATCGTCGGGGGAAGCTCCTACGAGCAGTACTTC,CAWTIVGGSSYEQYF
TRBJ2-7,-,TRBV28,-,TGTGCCAGCAGTTCGTCCAAAGCGGGCGCCTACGAGCAGTACTTC,CASSSSKAGAYEQYF
TRBJ2-1,-,TRBV11-1,-,TGTGCCAGCAGCTTACCTGGACAGTCTTACAATGAGCAGTTCTTC,CASSLPGQSYNEQFF
TRBJ1-6,TRBD1,TRBV6-5,few,TGTGCCAGCAGCACCGGGACAGGCAATTCACCCCTCCACTTT,CASSTGTGNSPLHF
TRBJ1-1,-,TRBV18,-,TGTGCCAGCTCCCCGTTCCAGGGGAACACTGAAGCTTTCTTT,CASSPFQGNTEAFF
TRBJ1-6,-,TRBV5-1,once,TGCGCCAGCAGCCTGGGGCAGGCCCGCTCACCCCTCCACTTT,CASSLGQARSPLHF
TRBJ2-7,TRBD2,TRBV4-2,-,TGTGCCAGCAGCTCACCACGGGCTAGCGGGAGGGGCTACGAGCAGTACTTC,CASSSPRASGRGYEQYF
TRBJ2-1,-,TRBV28,-,TGTGCCAGCAAGTCGCGGGTTGAGCAGTTCTTC,CASKSRVEQFF
TRBJ2-7,-,TRBV18,once,TGTGCCAGCTCAACCTCAGGGGTCGAGCAGTACTTC,CASSTSGVEQYF
TRBJ2-5,-,TRBV5-4,-,TGTGCCAGCAGCTTGGAGGGGTCGGGCCAAGAGACCCAGTACTTC,CASSLEGSGQETQYF
TRBJ2-2,-,TRBV6-5,-,TGTGCCAGCAGTGAACTAGCCGGGGAGCTGTTTTTT,CASSELAGELFF
TRBJ1-5,TRBD1,TRBV19,once,TGTGCCAGTATGGGGGACAGGGGATATAGCAATCAGCCCCAGCATTTT,CASMGDRGYSNQPQHF
TRBJ2-1,-,TRBV28,-,TGTGCCAGCAGTTCACCCCCCCCGCGCTCCTACAATGAGCAGTTCTTC,CASSSPPPRSYNEQFF
TRBJ2-7,TRBD2,TRBV27,-,TGTGCCAGCGGGGTAGCGGGAGCGTACGAGCAGTACTTC,CASGVAGAYEQYF